This record concerns one T cell receptor (beta chain) sequence. Its matching antigen is unknown. It was with 60 Vbeta and 13 Jbeta primers that the PCR ran. TCRdb's table, derived via immunoSEQ multiplex PCR, lists solely in-frame clones and lacks some. The data show under 60,000 clones, about 72% seen once. This sample was included in a study of cytomegalovirus exposure and HLA in healthy donors. Points from the study as a whole: The authors later found most CMV-associated TCR beta chains appeared HLA-restricted. Data from an earlier analysis indicated that most TCR beta V segments were productive either about 87% or about 30% of the time. The authors assumed roughly uniform sequencing depth across donors for presence/absence analyses. TRBV6-2, TRBV6-3 and some other V segments were unresolvable in 87-base-pair reads.

Germline V lookup: CDR1 SGHNT, CDR2 YYREEE (reference sequence). This CDR3 contains 13 residues. The V and J ends lost 6 bases and 7 bases respectively, with 16 bases between them. The chain links TRBV5-4 to TRBJ1-1; possible D gene TRBD1, 6 bases. The sample consisted of PBMCs. The source is a woman in her thirties or forties in good health and CMV-seropositive. CDR3 in amino acids: CASTGQPDSEAFF. CDR3 DNA: TGTGCCAGCACCGGACAGCCTGACAGTGAAGCTTTCTTT.